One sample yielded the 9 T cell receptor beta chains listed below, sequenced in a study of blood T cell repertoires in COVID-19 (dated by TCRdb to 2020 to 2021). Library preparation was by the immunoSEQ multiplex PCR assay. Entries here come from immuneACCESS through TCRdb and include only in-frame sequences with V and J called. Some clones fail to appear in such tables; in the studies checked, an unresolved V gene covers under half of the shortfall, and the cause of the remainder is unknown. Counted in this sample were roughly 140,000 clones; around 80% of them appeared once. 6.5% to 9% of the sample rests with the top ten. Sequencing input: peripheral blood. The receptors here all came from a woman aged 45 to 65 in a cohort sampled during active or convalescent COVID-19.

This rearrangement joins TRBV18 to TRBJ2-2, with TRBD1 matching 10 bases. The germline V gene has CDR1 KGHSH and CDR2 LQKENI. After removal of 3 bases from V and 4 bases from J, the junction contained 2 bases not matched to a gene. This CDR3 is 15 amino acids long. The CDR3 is CASSPGTGATGELFF. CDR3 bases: TGTGCCAGCTCACCCGGGACAGGGGCCACCGGGGAGCTGTTTTTT.

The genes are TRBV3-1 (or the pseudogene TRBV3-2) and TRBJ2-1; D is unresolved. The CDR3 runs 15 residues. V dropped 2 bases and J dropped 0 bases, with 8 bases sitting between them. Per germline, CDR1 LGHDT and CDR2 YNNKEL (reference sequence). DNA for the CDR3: TGTGCCAGCAGCCAAATATCCGGCTCCTACAATGAGCAGTTCTTC. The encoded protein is CASSQISGSYNEQFF.

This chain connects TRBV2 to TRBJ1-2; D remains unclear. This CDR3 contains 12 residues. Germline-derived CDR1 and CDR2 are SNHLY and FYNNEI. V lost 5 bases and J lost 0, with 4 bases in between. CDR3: CASSTANYGYTF. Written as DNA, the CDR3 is TGTGCCAGCAGTACAGCTAACTATGGCTACACCTTC.

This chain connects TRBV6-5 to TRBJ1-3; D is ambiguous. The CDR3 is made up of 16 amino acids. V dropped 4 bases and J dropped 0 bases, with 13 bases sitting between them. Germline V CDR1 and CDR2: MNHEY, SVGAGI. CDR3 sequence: CASSLAVRDSGNTIYF. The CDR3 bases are TGTGCCAGCAGTTTAGCGGTCCGTGACTCTGGAAACACCATATATTTT.

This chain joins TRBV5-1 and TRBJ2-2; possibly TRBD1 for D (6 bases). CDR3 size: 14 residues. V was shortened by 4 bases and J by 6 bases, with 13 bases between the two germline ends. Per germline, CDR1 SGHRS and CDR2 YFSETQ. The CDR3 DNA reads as TGCGCCAGCAGCCCCGCCGGGACACCCGGGGAGCTGTTTTTT. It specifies CASSPAGTPGELFF.

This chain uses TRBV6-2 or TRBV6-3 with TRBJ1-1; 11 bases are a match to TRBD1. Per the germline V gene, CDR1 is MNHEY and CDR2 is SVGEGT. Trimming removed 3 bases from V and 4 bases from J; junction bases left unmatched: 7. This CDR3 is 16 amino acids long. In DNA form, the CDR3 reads TGTGCCAGCAGTTATCGCTCCGGGACAGGGGGCACTGAAGCTTTCTTT. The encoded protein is CASSYRSGTGGTEAFF.

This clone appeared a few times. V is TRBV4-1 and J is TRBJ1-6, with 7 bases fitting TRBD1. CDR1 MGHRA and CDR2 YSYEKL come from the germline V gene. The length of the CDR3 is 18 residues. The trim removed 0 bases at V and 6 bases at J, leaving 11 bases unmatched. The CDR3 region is CASSQDRGRGGRNSPLHF. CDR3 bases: TGCGCCAGCAGCCAAGATCGTGGAAGAGGGGGCCGTAATTCACCCCTCCACTTT.

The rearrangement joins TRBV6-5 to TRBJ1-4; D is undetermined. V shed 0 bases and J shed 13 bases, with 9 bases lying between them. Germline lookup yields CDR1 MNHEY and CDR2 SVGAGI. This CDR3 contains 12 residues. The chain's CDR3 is CASSYSRGPLFF. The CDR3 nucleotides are TGTGCCAGCAGTTACTCGCGAGGGCCACTGTTTTTT.

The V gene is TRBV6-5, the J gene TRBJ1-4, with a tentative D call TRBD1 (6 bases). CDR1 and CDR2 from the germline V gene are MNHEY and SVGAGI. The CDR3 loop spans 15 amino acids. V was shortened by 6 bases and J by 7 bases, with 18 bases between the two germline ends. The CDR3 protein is CASRATGRAGEKLFF. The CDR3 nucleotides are TGTGCCAGCAGGGCCACAGGGAGGGCTGGTGAAAAACTGTTTTTT.